The 10 T cell receptor beta chains in this list originate from one sample, sequenced in a study of vaccination effects on CD4 cells after COVID-19. These TCRs are of unknown antigen specificity. Antigen-specific CD4+ T cells were expanded (with viral peptide pools) by the ViraFEST assay ahead of sequencing. Scientists isolated CD4+ T cells after a roughly 10-day culture period ended. Everyone in the study got two shots of either the BNT162b2 or mRNA-1273 vaccine. The table came from immunoSEQ multiplex PCR; TCRdb's copy has only in-frame clones and leaves some out. The table has 25,000 to 30,000 clones, 70% to 75% seen once. Sequenced material: CD4+ T cells from PBMCs cultured with HCoV-NL63 spike peptides, taken after COVID-19 vaccination. The source of these receptors is a human donor who received a COVID-19 vaccine.

V is TRBV2 and J is TRBJ1-1; D is unclear. Germline V gene sequence: CDR1 SNHLY, CDR2 FYNNEI. The ends were cut back, 5 bases at V and 0 bases at J, with 10 bases in the middle. The CDR3 sequence is 14 residues long. The CDR3 nucleotides read TGTGCCAGCAGTCAGAGGGAGATGAACACTGAAGCTTTCTTT. This codes for CASSQREMNTEAFF.

The genes are TRBV5-4 and TRBJ1-5, with D unresolved. The CDR3 extends over 13 amino acids. V lost 0 bases and J lost 1, with 2 bases in between. Germline lookup yields CDR1 SGHNT and CDR2 YYREEE (reference sequence). CDR3 bases: TGTGCCAGCAGCTTGGACAGCAATCAGCCCCAGCATTTT. Protein: CASSLDSNQPQHF.

The chain uses TRBV2 and TRBJ2-1, with 11 bases that match TRBD2. Germline V gene data show CDR1 as SNHLY and CDR2 as FYNNEI. The V segment lost 2 bases and the J segment 3 bases; nucleotides outside the gene matches: 3. The CDR3 has 16 residues. The CDR3 sequence is CASSESTSGDYNEQFF. The CDR3 coding sequence is TGTGCCAGCAGTGAATCGACTAGCGGGGACTACAATGAGCAGTTCTTC.

Here the CDR3 reads CASSYGQGTLQETQYF. CDR3 coding DNA: TGTGCCAGCAGTTACGGACAGGGGACCCTCCAAGAGACCCAGTACTTC. V and J are TRBV6-6 and TRBJ2-5; 9 bases agree with TRBD1. The J segment lost 1 base and the V segment lost 2 bases, leaving 5 bases of the junction unmatched. The germline V gene has CDR1 MNHNY and CDR2 SVGAGI (reference sequence). CDR3 length equals 16 residues.

This clone was picked up one time. CDR3 sequence: CASSQDFGAWTANYGYTF. The CDR3 DNA follows: TGTGCCAGCAGCCAAGATTTCGGGGCCTGGACCGCTAACTATGGCTACACCTTC. The V gene is TRBV3-1 (or the pseudogene TRBV3-2), the J gene TRBJ1-2, with D possibly being TRBD1 (5 bases). Germline assignment: CDR1 LGHDT and CDR2 YNNKEL (reference sequence). This CDR3 contains 18 residues. Trimming left V 0 bases short and J 0 bases short, with 17 bases between.

This clone was seen only a few times. This rearrangement joins TRBV5-4 to TRBJ2-1; perhaps TRBD2 as D (5 bases). Germline assignment: CDR1 SGHNT and CDR2 YYREEE (reference sequence). V was trimmed by 0 bases and J by 5 bases, leaving 6 bases between them. This CDR3 region has 13 residues. The CDR3, as DNA: TGTGCCAGCAGCTTGGGGGAGAACAATGAGCAGTTCTTC. Amino acid sequence: CASSLGENNEQFF.

The chain is built from TRBV6-5 and TRBJ1-1; 7 bases agree with TRBD1. The CDR3 totals 14 residues. Trimming removed 8 bases from V and 0 bases from J; junction bases left unmatched: 6. Germline CDR1 reads MNHEY; CDR2 reads SVGAGI. CDR3 amino acids: CASPGQMMNTEAFF. The CDR3 DNA is TGTGCCAGCCCGGGACAGATGATGAACACTGAAGCTTTCTTT.

This sequence joins TRBV6-2 or TRBV6-3 and TRBJ1-1, with D unresolved. The germline CDR1 and CDR2 sequences are MNHEY and SVGEGT. V was pared by 0 bases and J by 11 bases, with 13 bases between. The CDR3 is 13 residues long. CDR3: CASSYSDGLRAFF. The CDR3 bases are TGTGCCAGCAGTTACTCGGACGGCCTGAGGGCTTTCTTT.

This CDR3 is CASSPNADTQYF. Written as DNA, the CDR3 is TGTGCCAGCAGTCCAAATGCAGATACGCAGTATTTT. The chain recombines TRBV6-5 with TRBJ2-3; D remains ambiguous. The CDR3 covers 12 residues. V was clipped by 5 bases and J by 4 bases, with 7 bases between them. Germline V gene sequence: CDR1 MNHEY, CDR2 SVGAGI.

This clone was seen only a few times. The chain carries TRBV29-1 and TRBJ1-2; D is unresolved. The ends were cut back, 1 base at V and 8 bases at J, with 14 bases in the middle. From germline, CDR1 is SQVTM and CDR2 ANQGSEA. The CDR3 covers 13 residues. The CDR3 loop reads CSVEVSASRGYTF. Here the CDR3 DNA reads TGCAGCGTTGAAGTATCCGCATCTCGCGGCTACACCTTC.